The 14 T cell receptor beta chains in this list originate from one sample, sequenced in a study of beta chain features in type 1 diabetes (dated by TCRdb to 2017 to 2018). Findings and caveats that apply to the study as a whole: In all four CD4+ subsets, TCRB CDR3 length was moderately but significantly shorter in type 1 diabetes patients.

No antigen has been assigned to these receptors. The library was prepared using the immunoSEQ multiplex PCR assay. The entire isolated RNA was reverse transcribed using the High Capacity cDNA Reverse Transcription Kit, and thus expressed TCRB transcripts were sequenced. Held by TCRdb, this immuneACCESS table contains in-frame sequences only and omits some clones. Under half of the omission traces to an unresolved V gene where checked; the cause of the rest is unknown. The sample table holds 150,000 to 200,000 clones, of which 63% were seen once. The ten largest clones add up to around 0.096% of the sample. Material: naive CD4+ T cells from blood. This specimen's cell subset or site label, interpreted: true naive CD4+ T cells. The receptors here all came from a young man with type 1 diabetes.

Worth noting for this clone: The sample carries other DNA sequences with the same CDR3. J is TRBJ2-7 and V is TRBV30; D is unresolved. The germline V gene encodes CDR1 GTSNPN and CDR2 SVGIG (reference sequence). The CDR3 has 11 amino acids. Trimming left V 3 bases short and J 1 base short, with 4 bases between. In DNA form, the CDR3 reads TGTGCCTGGAGCGGTTCCTACGAGCAGTACTTC. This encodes CAWSGSYEQYF.

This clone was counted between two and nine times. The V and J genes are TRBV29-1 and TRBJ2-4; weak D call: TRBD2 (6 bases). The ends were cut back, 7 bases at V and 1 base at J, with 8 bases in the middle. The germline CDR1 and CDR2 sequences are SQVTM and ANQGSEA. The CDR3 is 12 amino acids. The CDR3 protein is CSAGEAKNIQYF. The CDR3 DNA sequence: TGCAGCGCGGGGGAGGCCAAAAACATTCAGTACTTC.

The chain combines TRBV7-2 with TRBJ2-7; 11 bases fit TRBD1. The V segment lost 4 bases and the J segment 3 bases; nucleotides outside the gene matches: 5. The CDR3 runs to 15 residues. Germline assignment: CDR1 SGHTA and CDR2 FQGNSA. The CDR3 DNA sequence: TGTGCCAGCAGCTCCGGACAGGGGGCATTCTACGAGCAGTACTTC. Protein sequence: CASSSGQGAFYEQYF.

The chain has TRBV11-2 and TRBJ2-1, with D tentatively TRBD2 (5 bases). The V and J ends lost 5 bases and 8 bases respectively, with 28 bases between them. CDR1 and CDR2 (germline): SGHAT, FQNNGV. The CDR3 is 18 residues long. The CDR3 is CASSHFEGRTTLMYEQFF. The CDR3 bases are TGTGCCAGCAGCCACTTCGAGGGCAGGACCACCCTTATGTATGAGCAGTTCTTC.

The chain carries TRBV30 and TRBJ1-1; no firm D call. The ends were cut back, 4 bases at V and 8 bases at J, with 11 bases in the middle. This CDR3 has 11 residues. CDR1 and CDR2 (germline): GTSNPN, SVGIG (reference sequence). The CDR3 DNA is TGTGCCTGGATAGCGTCAGCCGAAGCTTTCTTT. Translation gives CAWIASAEAFF.

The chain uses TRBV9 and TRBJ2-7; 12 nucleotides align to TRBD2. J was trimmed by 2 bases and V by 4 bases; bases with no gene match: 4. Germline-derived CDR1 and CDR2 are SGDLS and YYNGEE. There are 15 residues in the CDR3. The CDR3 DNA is TGTGCCAGCAGCCCTAGGACTAGCGGGGCCTACGAGCAGTACTTC. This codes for CASSPRTSGAYEQYF.

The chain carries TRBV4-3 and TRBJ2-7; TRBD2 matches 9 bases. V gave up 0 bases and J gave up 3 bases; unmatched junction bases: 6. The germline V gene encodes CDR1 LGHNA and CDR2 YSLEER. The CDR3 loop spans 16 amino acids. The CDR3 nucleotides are TGCGCCAGCAGCCAAGAGGGGACTAGCAGAAACTACGAGCAGTACTTC. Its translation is CASSQEGTSRNYEQYF.

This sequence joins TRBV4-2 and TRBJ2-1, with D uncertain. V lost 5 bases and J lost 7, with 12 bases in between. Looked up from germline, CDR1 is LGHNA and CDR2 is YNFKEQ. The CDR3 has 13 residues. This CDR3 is CASSSRLGNEQFF. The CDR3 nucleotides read TGTGCCAGCAGCAGCCGTTTAGGGAATGAGCAGTTCTTC.

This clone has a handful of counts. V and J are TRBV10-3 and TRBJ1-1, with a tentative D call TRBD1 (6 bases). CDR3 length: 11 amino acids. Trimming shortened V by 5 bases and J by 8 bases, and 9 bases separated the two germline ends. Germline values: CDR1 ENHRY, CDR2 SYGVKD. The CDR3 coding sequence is TGTGCCATCAGTCACAGGGAGGAAGCTTTCTTT. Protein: CAISHREEAFF.

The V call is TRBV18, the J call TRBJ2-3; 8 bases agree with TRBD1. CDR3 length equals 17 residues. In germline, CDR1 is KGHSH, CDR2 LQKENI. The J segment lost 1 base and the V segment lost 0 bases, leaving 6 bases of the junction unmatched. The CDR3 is CASSPPWTGYGTDTQYF. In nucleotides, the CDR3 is TGTGCCAGCTCACCACCGTGGACAGGGTACGGCACAGATACGCAGTATTTT.

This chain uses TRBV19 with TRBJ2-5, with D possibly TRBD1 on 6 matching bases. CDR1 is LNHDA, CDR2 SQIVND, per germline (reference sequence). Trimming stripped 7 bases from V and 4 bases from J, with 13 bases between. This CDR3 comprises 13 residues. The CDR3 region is CASTYRDGETQYF. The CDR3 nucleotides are TGTGCCAGTACTTACAGGGACGGAGAGACCCAGTACTTC. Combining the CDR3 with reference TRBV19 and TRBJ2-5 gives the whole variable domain DGGITQSPKYLFRKEGQNVTLSCEQNLNHDAMYWYRQDPGQGLRLIYYSQIVNDFQKGDIAEGYSVSREKKESFPLTVTSAQKNPTAFYLCASTYRDGETQYFGPGTRLLVL.

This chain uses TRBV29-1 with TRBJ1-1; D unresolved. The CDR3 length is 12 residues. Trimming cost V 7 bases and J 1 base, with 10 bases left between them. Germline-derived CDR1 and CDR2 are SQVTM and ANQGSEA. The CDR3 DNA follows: TGCAGCGCCGCGGTCCAGAACACTGAAGCTTTCTTT. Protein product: CSAAVQNTEAFF.

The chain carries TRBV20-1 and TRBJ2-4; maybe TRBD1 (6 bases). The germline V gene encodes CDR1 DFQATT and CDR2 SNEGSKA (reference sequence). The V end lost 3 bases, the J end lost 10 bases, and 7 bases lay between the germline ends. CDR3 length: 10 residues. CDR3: CSASRGIQYF. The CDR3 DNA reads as TGCAGTGCTAGTAGGGGGATTCAGTACTTC.

CDR3 bases: TGTGCCAGCAGCTTCGGACTAGCGGGCTACAATGAGCAGTTCTTC. Translated: CASSFGLAGYNEQFF. J is TRBJ2-1 and V is TRBV7-2, with 11 bases fitting TRBD2. Germline assignment: CDR1 SGHTA and CDR2 FQGNSA. The CDR3 has 15 amino acids. Trimming removed 3 bases from V and 3 bases from J; junction bases left unmatched: 1.